Below, one T cell receptor beta chain is given with its context. What it binds is not known. The sample belongs to a study of beta chain features in type 1 diabetes. Study-level points and caveats: For Type 1 diabetes patients, all four CD4+ subsets carried TCRB CDR3s that were moderately but significantly shorter.

The study reverse transcribed the entire isolated RNA, so it sequenced expressed TCRB transcripts. TCRdb's copy holds only in-frame clones and misses some; the assay was immunoSEQ multiplex PCR. Here the sample spans roughly 140,000 clones, about a tenth being singletons. Isolation of CD4+ naive, central memory, regulatory and stem cell-like memory cells was achieved by sorting via CD45RO/CCR7/CD25/CD127/CD95/CD27. Purity (above 98%) was reached by all sorted populations. The CDR3 runs 17 residues. The trim removed 1 base at V and 8 bases at J, leaving 13 bases unmatched. The germline gives CDR1 LGHNA, CDR2 YNFKEQ.

The TCR comes from a man aged 25-40 years with type 1 diabetes. The sequencing input was central memory CD4+ T cells from blood. The chain combines TRBV4-2 with TRBJ2-1; 8 bases agree with TRBD1. Here the CDR3 DNA reads TGTGCCAGCAGCCAAGTGTTCTCCGGGACAGGTTTTTATGAGCAGTTCTTC. Residues: CASSQVFSGTGFYEQFF.